These 9 T cell receptor beta chains originate from one sample sequenced in a study of T cell repertoires in cytomegalovirus infection. TCRdb used MiXCR to reprocess the reads, holding one entry per CDR3 protein. Of 200,000 to 300,000 distinct CDR3 sequences in the sample, roughly an eighth were seen once. Sequencing was performed on PBMCs. The receptors come from a human donor in good health (CMV status not recorded). Some clones in this sample may be carry-over from other donors' samples.

This clonotype was counted at least ten times. V gene TRBV12-5 combines with J gene TRBJ1-4, with 7 bases matching TRBD1. J was trimmed by 0 bases and V by 6 bases; bases with no gene match: 1. Germline-derived CDR1 and CDR2 are LGHNT and FRNRAP. The CDR3 contains 14 residues. This CDR3 reads CASGTGATNEKLFF. In nucleotides, the CDR3 is TGTGCTAGTGGCACAGGGGCAACTAATGAAAAACTGTTTTTT.

This clonotype showed up many times. The chain combines TRBV7-3 with TRBJ2-1; D remains ambiguous. The CDR3 contains 15 residues. V was clipped by 2 bases and J by 8 bases, with 16 bases between them. Looked up from germline, CDR1 is SGHTA and CDR2 is FQGTGA. CDR3 protein: CASSLLPGSDHEQFF. The CDR3 bases are TGTGCCAGCAGCTTATTGCCGGGTTCCGACCATGAGCAGTTCTTC. Filled out from reference TRBV7-3 and TRBJ2-1, the complete variable domain reads GAGVSQTPSNKVTEKGKYVELRCDPISGHTALYWYRQSLGQGPEFLIYFQGTGAADDSGLPNDRFFAVRPEGSVSTLKIQRTERGDSAVYLCASSLLPGSDHEQFFGPGTRLTVL.

In this sample, this clonotype turned up a few times. This sequence joins TRBV28 and TRBJ1-2; a weak D match, TRBD1 (5 bases). Between the trimmed V and J ends, which lost 6 bases and 4 bases, there was a span of 12 bases. Germline-derived CDR1 and CDR2 are MDHEN and SYDVKM. The length of the CDR3 is 13 residues. CDR3: CASSQGGSYGYTF. The CDR3 region has the DNA TGTGCCAGCAGCCAGGGTGGATCCTATGGCTACACCTTC.

Remarks on this clonotype: This clone may be a read error of a much larger clone one base away. The chain uses TRBV6-2 or TRBV6-3 and TRBJ2-1; the D call may be TRBD1 or TRBD2 (6 bases each). The CDR3 sequence is 12 residues long. The germline V gene has CDR1 MNHEY and CDR2 SVGEGT. CDR3 protein: CTSSDGGREQFF. DNA for the CDR3: TGTACCAGCAGCGACGGGGGCCGTGAGCAGTTCTTC.

The chain couples TRBV7-2 to TRBJ2-7, with unresolved D. V lost 1 base to trimming and J lost 7 bases, with 14 bases between them. The germline gives CDR1 SGHTA, CDR2 FQGNSA. This CDR3 is 14 amino acids long. The CDR3 coding sequence is TGTGCCAGCAGCTTAGTTGGCGATCTAGGGGAGCAGTACTTC. It is translated as CASSLVGDLGEQYF.

This clonotype was observed many times. This chain connects TRBV7-2 to TRBJ2-5; 7 bases map to TRBD2. Germline V gene lookup returns CDR1 SGHTA and CDR2 FQGNSA. With V trimmed by 0 bases and J by 2 bases, 6 bases remained unmatched. This CDR3 is 16 amino acids long. As DNA, the CDR3 is TGTGCCAGCAGCTTAGCACCGGGACTACCTCAAGAGACCCAGTACTTC. It codes for CASSLAPGLPQETQYF.

This clonotype was picked up a small number of times. V gene TRBV20-1 combines with J gene TRBJ2-5; no clear D. Germline V gene sequence: CDR1 DFQATT, CDR2 SNEGSKA (reference sequence). Trimming took 3 bases from V and 3 from J, leaving 2 bases between them. CDR3 size: 10 residues. The CDR3 sequence is CSASEETQYF. In DNA form, the CDR3 reads TGCAGTGCTAGCGAAGAGACCCAGTACTTC.

V usage is TRBV5-4 and J usage is TRBJ1-2; D remains unclear. Trimming removed 2 bases from V and 0 bases from J, with 5 bases in between. Germline V gene sequence: CDR1 SGHNT, CDR2 YYREEE (reference sequence). CDR3 size: 13 residues. The CDR3 DNA reads TGTGCCAGCAGCTTTAGTGCTAACTATGGCTACACCTTC. It encodes CASSFSANYGYTF. Combining the CDR3 with reference TRBV5-4 and TRBJ1-2 gives the whole variable domain ETGVTQSPTHLIKTRGQQVTLRCSSQSGHNTVSWYQQALGQGPQFIFQYYREEENGRGNFPPRFSGLQFPNYSSELNVNALELDDSALYLCASSFSANYGYTFGSGTRLTVV.

J is TRBJ1-1 and V is TRBV5-6; 7 bases fit TRBD1. CDR1 and CDR2 (germline): SGHDT, YYEEEE. The CDR3 has 14 amino acids. V lost 4 bases and J lost 1; bases outside the gene matches: 4. CDR3 DNA sequence: TGTGCCAGCAGCCACAGGGGCCGGAACACTGAAGCTTTCTTT. It encodes CASSHRGRNTEAFF.